This T cell receptor beta chain is from a study of OX40 agonist ivuxolimab in advanced cancers. Study-wide context: Prior therapy, whether anti-PD-1, anti-PD-L1 or anti-CTLA-4, was allowed, and about 40% had some.

Per the germline V gene, CDR1 is SGHTA and CDR2 is FQGNSA. V dropped 5 bases and J dropped 4 bases, with 13 bases sitting between them. This CDR3 spans 14 amino acids. Assay used: immunoSEQ multiplex PCR; TCRdb lists only in-frame clones, some missing. The sample shows some 100,000 clones, less than 90% of them seen only once. People who had autoimmune disease history or systemic immunosuppression were excluded. The sequence was obtained from an adult with an advanced solid tumor such as melanoma, head and neck, liver or kidney cancer. The chain is built from TRBV7-2 and TRBJ2-3; D gene ambiguous. This sample comprised CD4+ or CD8+ T cells sorted from blood, obtained in a trial of the OX40 agonist ivuxolimab. CDR3 coding DNA: TGTGCCAGCAGCCCTGTGTCAGGTGCAGATACGCAGTATTTT. It yields the protein CASSPVSGADTQYF.